The sequence of this T cell receptor beta chain was determined in a study of beta chain features in type 1 diabetes. The V gene's germline CDR1 is SGHRS and CDR2 YFSETQ. The CDR3 has 15 residues. V lost 0 bases and J 1 base, leaving 7 bases between the germline ends. What was sequenced were expressed TCRB transcripts, since all of the isolated RNA had been reverse transcribed. Method: immunoSEQ multiplex PCR; TCRdb's copy keeps in-frame clones and lacks some. The data show hundreds of thousands of clones, roughly 30% seen once. What was sequenced was naive CD4+ T cells from blood. The V and J genes are TRBV5-1 and TRBJ2-2; D remains ambiguous. This TCR came from a man aged 18 to 29 in good health. CDR3 amino acids: CASSLGLLNTGELFF. The CDR3 nucleotides are TGCGCCAGCAGCTTGGGACTTCTGAACACCGGGGAGCTGTTTTTT. Filled out from reference TRBV5-1 and TRBJ2-2, the complete variable domain reads KAGVTQTPRYLIKTRGQQVTLSCSPISGHRSVSWYQQTPGQGLQFLFEYFSETQRNKGNFPGRFSGRQFSNSRSEMNVSTLELGDSALYLCASSLGLLNTGELFFGEGSRLTVL.